One sample yielded the 31 T cell receptor beta chains listed below, sequenced in a study of early T cells in non-severe SARS-CoV-2 infection (dated by TCRdb to the early 2020s). The library was prepared using 5' RACE. Reads for this sample came from a NextSeq 500. TCRdb itself trimmed the public reads at Q25 with fastp, ran MiXCR and retained productive beta chains. Identical CDR3 protein sequences are pooled into one entry, listed with their most common genes and DNA. Recorded for this sample are 65,000 to 85,000 distinct CDR3 sequences; 8% to 10% of them occurred a single time. The ten largest clones capture about a sixth of the sample. The specimen comprised whole blood, sampled at baseline. Receptors originate from an adult who was a healthcare worker with PCR-confirmed SARS-CoV-2 infection or an uninfected control (not recorded which).

The chain links TRBV6-6 to TRBJ2-3, with 9 positions matching TRBD2. The V and J ends lost 8 bases and 5 bases, in that order; junction bases with no gene match: 14. There are 16 residues in the CDR3. Germline V CDR1 and CDR2: MNHNY, SVGAGI (reference sequence). CDR3 nucleotide sequence: TGTGCCAGCGGTTCCCACCTTAGCGGGAGAGTAGATACGCAGTATTTT. Its protein is CASGSHLSGRVDTQYF.

This clonotype was detected a few times. The rearrangement uses TRBV9 and TRBJ1-6; D is possibly TRBD1 (5 bases). The germline V gene has CDR1 SGDLS and CDR2 YYNGEE. Trimming left V 2 bases short and J 7 bases short, with 10 bases between. The CDR3 has 14 amino acids. The DNA for the CDR3 is TGTGCCAGCAGCGTTGGGGGGAGGAATTCACCCCTCCACTTT. It is translated as CASSVGGRNSPLHF.

This chain connects TRBV7-2 to TRBJ2-7, with 8 bases aligning to TRBD2. With V trimmed by 0 bases and J by 5 bases, 9 bases remained unmatched. The CDR3 sequence is 16 residues long. In germline, CDR1 is SGHTA, CDR2 FQGNSA. CDR3 bases: TGTGCCAGCAGCTTAGCCTTAGCGGGGCGGGGCCACGAGCAGTACTTC. This codes for CASSLALAGRGHEQYF.

There are many counts of this clonotype. This chain joins TRBV7-2 and TRBJ2-3, with D unclear. This CDR3 has 19 amino acids. Germline V gene data show CDR1 as SGHTA and CDR2 as FQGNSA. Trimming cost V 4 bases and J 2 bases, with 25 bases left between them. This chain's CDR3 is CASSSPGSSFWRNTDTQYF. The CDR3 DNA is TGTGCCAGCAGCTCCCCCGGGTCTTCTTTCTGGCGAAACACAGATACGCAGTATTTT.

This clonotype was detected only a few times. The chain has TRBV3-1 and TRBJ1-1, with a tentative D call TRBD1 (6 bases). This CDR3 is 13 amino acids long. V dropped 4 bases and J dropped 5 bases, with 11 bases sitting between them. CDR1 is LGHDT, CDR2 YNNKEL, per germline (reference sequence). The CDR3 is CASSRQQGTEAFF. For the CDR3, the DNA is TGTGCCAGCAGCCGACAACAGGGTACTGAAGCTTTCTTT.

In its sample, this clonotype was seen many times. CDR3 DNA: TGTGCCAGCAACAAAGAACACAGAGGGATCAATGGCTACACCTTC. This codes for CASNKEHRGINGYTF. This chain uses TRBV28 with TRBJ1-2, with D hard to call. V shed 7 bases and J shed 6 bases, with 21 bases lying between them. Germline CDR1 reads MDHEN; CDR2 reads SYDVKM. This CDR3 region has 15 residues.

This clonotype came up a few times. J is TRBJ1-1 and V is TRBV9, with 7 bases aligning to TRBD1. The CDR3 totals 14 residues. The V gene's germline CDR1 is SGDLS and CDR2 YYNGEE. V was clipped by 0 bases and J by 5 bases; unmatched bases: 4. The CDR3 sequence is CASSVEGQSTEAFF. DNA for the CDR3: TGTGCCAGCAGCGTAGAGGGACAGAGTACTGAAGCTTTCTTT.

This clonotype was seen at least ten times. The V and J genes are TRBV14 and TRBJ2-1; 7 bases match TRBD1. From germline, CDR1 is SGHDN and CDR2 FVKESK. The ends lost 4 bases at V and 6 bases at J; junction bases unmatched: 9. This CDR3 has 15 amino acids. The CDR3 loop is CASSPSGGSGNEQFF. The CDR3 DNA sequence: TGTGCCAGCAGCCCATCAGGGGGATCGGGCAATGAGCAGTTCTTC.

This clonotype was observed at least ten times. The genes are TRBV10-1 and TRBJ1-1; 7 nucleotides match TRBD1. V dropped 6 bases and J dropped 1; count of bases not matched to a gene: 5. Germline CDR1 WNHNN, CDR2 SYGVQD (reference sequence). This CDR3 comprises 14 residues. The CDR3 DNA is TGCGCCAGCAGCAGACAGGGAGAGAACACTGAAGCTTTCTTT. This encodes CASSRQGENTEAFF.

The chain uses TRBV24-1 and TRBJ2-3; D uncertain. Germline V gives CDR1 KGHDR, CDR2 SFDVKD. The CDR3 covers 12 residues. Deletions cut 7 bases from V and 7 bases from J, with 11 bases between. CDR3 loop: CATSQSSNTQYF. The CDR3 region has the DNA TGTGCCACCAGCCAGTCATCAAATACGCAGTATTTT.

This clonotype has only one observation. The chain uses TRBV3-1 and TRBJ2-7; 8 bases are a match to TRBD1. V lost 5 bases to trimming and J lost 2 bases; unmatched junction nucleotides: 5. The CDR3 has 14 amino acids. The germline V gene has CDR1 LGHDT and CDR2 YNNKEL (reference sequence). This chain's CDR3 is CASSMGQATYEQYF. CDR3 sequence (DNA): TGTGCCAGCAGCATGGGACAGGCGACCTACGAGCAGTACTTC.

The chain couples TRBV28 to TRBJ2-7, with no clear D. The CDR3 covers 11 residues. CDR1 and CDR2 (germline): MDHEN, SYDVKM. The V gene lost 8 bases and the J gene lost 7 bases, with 12 bases spanning the gap. CDR3 region: CASGSRREQYF. CDR3 sequence (DNA): TGTGCCAGCGGGTCCCGGCGGGAGCAGTACTTC.

At least ten counts were recorded for this clonotype. CDR3 sequence (DNA): TGTGCCAGCAAACCGACAGCCTACCTTAATTCACCCCTCCACTTT. The encoded protein is CASKPTAYLNSPLHF. The V gene is TRBV2, the J gene TRBJ1-6; tentative D call: TRBD1 (5 bases). The CDR3 is 15 residues long. V dropped 7 bases and J dropped 6 bases, with 16 bases sitting between them. Germline CDR1 and CDR2: SNHLY and FYNNEI.

This clonotype was counted a few times. This CDR3 is CASSRDNVGTEAFF. CDR3 nucleotides: TGCGCCAGCAGCCGGGACAATGTGGGCACTGAAGCTTTCTTT. The V and J genes are TRBV5-1 and TRBJ1-1; the D gene is possibly TRBD1 (6 bases). Germline assignment: CDR1 SGHRS and CDR2 YFSETQ. The CDR3 is 14 amino acids. V was shortened by 4 bases and J by 4 bases, with 14 bases between the two germline ends. The complete variable domain, with remaining parts taken from reference TRBV5-1 and TRBJ1-1, reads KAGVTQTPRYLIKTRGQQVTLSCSPISGHRSVSWYQQTPGQGLQFLFEYFSETQRNKGNFPGRFSGRQFSNSRSEMNVSTLELGDSALYLCASSRDNVGTEAFFGQGTRLTVV.

This clonotype showed up just a few times. The V and J genes are TRBV20-1 and TRBJ1-5; possibly TRBD1 for D (6 bases). The germline gives CDR1 DFQATT, CDR2 SNEGSKA (reference sequence). Trimming stripped 4 bases from V and 4 bases from J, with 11 bases between. The CDR3 is 13 residues long. The CDR3: CSATPDRNQPQHF. The CDR3 DNA follows: TGCAGTGCTACCCCGGACAGAAATCAGCCCCAGCATTTT.

This chain's CDR3 is CASSLRSNNEQFF. CDR3 nucleotide sequence: TGCGCCAGCAGCTTGCGGAGTAACAATGAGCAGTTCTTC. The rearrangement joins TRBV5-1 to TRBJ2-1; no reliable D call. Deletions cut 1 base from V and 5 bases from J, with 7 bases between. Looked up from germline, CDR1 is SGHRS and CDR2 is YFSETQ. The CDR3 runs 13 residues.

This clonotype was picked up many times. The chain carries TRBV7-2 and TRBJ2-1, with D perhaps matching TRBD1 (6 bases). Germline CDR1 reads SGHTA; CDR2 reads FQGNSA. The length of the CDR3 is 14 residues. The V end lost 1 base, the J end lost 8 bases, and 12 bases lay between the germline ends. DNA of the CDR3: TGTGCCAGCAGCTTAGGTCAGGGGTTGTATGAGCAGTTCTTC. Its translation: CASSLGQGLYEQFF.

In its sample, this clonotype was seen many times. V is TRBV23-1 and J is TRBJ1-5; D perhaps matches TRBD1 (6 bases). TRBV23-1 is an ORF; its function is uncertain. The CDR3 is 14 amino acids. The V end was cut by 2 bases, the J end by 7 bases, with 12 bases between. The CDR3 region has the DNA TGCGCCAGCAGTCAAGAGGGGGAGAAACAGCCCCAGCATTTT. This translates into CASSQEGEKQPQHF.

V gene TRBV6-4 combines with J gene TRBJ2-7, with D perhaps matching TRBD1 (6 bases). Between the trimmed V and J ends, which lost 10 bases and 3 bases, there was a span of 13 bases. The CDR3 extends over 12 amino acids. The germline V gene has CDR1 MRHNA and CDR2 SNTAGT. The CDR3 protein is CATPTGLYEQYF. The CDR3 nucleotides read TGTGCCACTCCGACAGGACTCTACGAGCAGTACTTC.

This chain connects TRBV20-1 to TRBJ2-7; tentatively, D is TRBD1 or TRBD2 (5 bases each). V shed 5 bases and J shed 6 bases, with 23 bases lying between them. The germline gives CDR1 DFQATT, CDR2 SNEGSKA (reference sequence). The CDR3 has 15 amino acids. The CDR3 nucleotides are TGCAGTGCTGAAAGACCGGACACCCCCGGGATCGAGCAGTACTTC. Its translation is CSAERPDTPGIEQYF.

This clonotype was recorded at least ten times. The CDR3 loop is CASSQVGTEVYEQYF. CDR3 sequence (DNA): TGCGCCAGCAGCCAAGTCGGGACAGAAGTCTACGAGCAGTACTTC. The chain is built from TRBV4-1 and TRBJ2-7; TRBD1 matches at 7 bases. Germline CDR1 reads MGHRA; CDR2 reads YSYEKL. The CDR3 sequence is 15 residues long. J was trimmed by 3 bases and V by 1 base; bases with no gene match: 6.

This clonotype was counted many times. This sequence joins TRBV6-4 and TRBJ2-3, with 7 bases fitting TRBD1. This CDR3 is built from 14 residues. V was pared by 6 bases and J by 2 bases, with 5 bases of the junction left unmatched. The V gene's germline CDR1 is MRHNA and CDR2 SNTAGT. CDR3 sequence: CASSPGTVTDTQYF. CDR3 in DNA: TGTGCCAGCAGCCCCGGGACAGTCACAGATACGCAGTATTTT.

There are many counts of this clonotype. The chain uses TRBV7-9 and TRBJ2-2, with D possibly being TRBD2 (5 bases). Trimming stripped 2 bases from V and 2 bases from J, with 15 bases between. The CDR3 is 17 amino acids. The germline gives CDR1 SEHNR, CDR2 FQNEAQ (reference sequence). The CDR3 DNA sequence: TGTGCCAGCAGCTTACGCGCCCAACGGGATAACACCGGGGAGCTGTTTTTT. This gives the protein CASSLRAQRDNTGELFF.

The J gene is TRBJ1-2, the V gene TRBV28; the match to TRBD1 covers 11 bases. This CDR3 is 14 amino acids long. The germline V gene encodes CDR1 MDHEN and CDR2 SYDVKM. V trimming: 6 bases; J trimming: 5 bases; junction bases outside the gene matches: 5. The CDR3 loop is CASSPGQGAYGYTF. DNA of the CDR3: TGTGCCAGCAGCCCTGGACAGGGGGCATATGGCTACACCTTC.

This clonotype was observed a handful of times. V usage is TRBV28 and J usage is TRBJ2-3; tentative D call: TRBD1 (6 bases). Trimming removed 3 bases at V and 0 bases at J, with 10 bases between. There are 15 residues in the CDR3. Per germline, CDR1 MDHEN and CDR2 SYDVKM. The chain's CDR3 is CASSFGGHSTDTQYF. CDR3 bases: TGTGCCAGCAGTTTTGGGGGACATAGCACAGATACGCAGTATTTT.

As concerns this clonotype: A read error may be the cause here, since a much bigger clone is one base away. V gene TRBV6-5 combines with J gene TRBJ2-7, with TRBD2 matching over 12 bases. The CDR3 is made up of 15 amino acids. Unmatched junction bases numbered 9, after V lost 6 bases and J lost 6 bases. Germline V CDR1 and CDR2: MNHEY, SVGAGI. For the CDR3, the DNA is TGTGCCAGCAGAGCGACTAGCGGGAGTTTTTTCGAGCAGTACTTC. Its translation is CASRATSGSFFEQYF.

This chain joins TRBV6-5 and TRBJ2-5; 9 positions agree with TRBD1. V shed 6 bases and J 5 bases; nucleotides not matched to a gene: 13. Germline loops: CDR1 MNHEY, CDR2 SVGAGI. The CDR3 spans 16 residues. CDR3 sequence reads: CASSQRGTGRGETQYF. The CDR3 region has the DNA TGTGCCAGCAGCCAACGTGGGACAGGGAGGGGGGAGACCCAGTACTTC.

The sample holds many counts of this clonotype. The chain has TRBV6-2 or TRBV6-3 and TRBJ2-7; TRBD2 matches 8 bases. The CDR3 runs to 14 residues. V dropped 0 bases and J dropped 3; count of bases not matched to a gene: 1. Germline CDR1 MNHEY, CDR2 SVGEGT. CDR3: CASSYSGTSYEQYF. In DNA form, the CDR3 reads TGTGCCAGCAGTTACTCCGGGACTAGCTACGAGCAGTACTTC.

V and J are TRBV18 and TRBJ2-5, with a tentative D call TRBD2 (6 bases). Germline V lookup: CDR1 KGHSH, CDR2 LQKENI. This CDR3 is built from 16 residues. The V end was cut by 3 bases, the J end by 5 bases, with 19 bases between. The CDR3 spells CASSPPAGGRKETQYF. CDR3 in DNA: TGTGCCAGCTCACCCCCCGCCGGGGGAAGGAAGGAGACCCAGTACTTC.

This clonotype was recorded many times. The V call is TRBV18, the J call TRBJ2-3; no reliable D call. This CDR3 is 16 amino acids long. Germline loops: CDR1 KGHSH, CDR2 LQKENI. V lost 3 bases and J lost 0, with 13 bases in between. Here the CDR3 DNA reads TGTGCCAGCTCACCCCCGACCTATCCTAGCACAGATACGCAGTATTTT. Protein product: CASSPPTYPSTDTQYF.

The chain has TRBV28 and TRBJ2-7; TRBD1 might be the D (6 bases). The V end lost 7 bases, the J end lost 5 bases, and 12 bases lay between the germline ends. The germline V gene has CDR1 MDHEN and CDR2 SYDVKM. The CDR3 totals 12 residues. This chain's CDR3 is CASTGGRNEQYF. CDR3 sequence (DNA): TGTGCCAGCACTGGGGGCCGGAACGAGCAGTACTTC. Based on the CDR3 plus reference TRBV28 and TRBJ2-7, the full variable domain is DVKVTQSSRYLVKRTGEKVFLECVQDMDHENMFWYRQDPGLGLRLIYFSYDVKMKEKGDIPEGYSVSREKKERFSLILESASTNQTSMYLCASTGGRNEQYFGPGTRLTVT.